These 13 T cell receptor beta chains originate from one sample sequenced in a study of blood T cell repertoires in COVID-19. The method was immunoSEQ multiplex PCR; TCRdb's version includes in-frame clones alone and lacks a portion of them. The table lists around 470,000 clones, about 90% of them singletons. The sample consisted of PBMCs or T cells enriched from blood (not recorded which). These receptors were collected from a man aged 18 to 30 who had recovered from COVID-19.

The V call is TRBV16, the J call TRBJ1-2; 11 nucleotides line up with TRBD1. This CDR3 spans 13 amino acids. J was trimmed by 10 bases and V by 0 bases; bases with no gene match: 1. CDR1 and CDR2 (germline): KGHSY, FQNENV. CDR3 sequence (DNA): TGTGCCAGCAGCCAATCGGGACAGGGGGTCTACACCTTC. The encoded protein is CASSQSGQGVYTF. The variable domain in full, with the rest retrieved from reference TRBV16 and TRBJ1-2, is GEEVAQTPKHLVRGEGQKAKLYCAPIKGHSYVFWYQQVLKNEFKFLISFQNENVFDETGMPKERFSAKCLPNSPCSLEIQATKLEDSAVYFCASSQSGQGVYTFGSGTRLTVV.

This clone was seen a handful of times. V and J are TRBV19 and TRBJ1-2, with 7 bases that match TRBD1. Unmatched junction bases numbered 15, after V lost 7 bases and J lost 4 bases. This CDR3 is built from 16 residues. The germline V gene encodes CDR1 LNHDA and CDR2 SQIVND (reference sequence). Here the CDR3 reads CASTLPGAGGLYGYTF. For the CDR3, the DNA is TGTGCCAGTACCCTCCCCGGGGCAGGGGGACTCTATGGCTACACCTTC.

This clone turned up a few times. V gene TRBV7-2 combines with J gene TRBJ2-2, with TRBD2 as a possible D gene (6 bases). This CDR3 spans 16 amino acids. Between the trimmed V and J ends, which lost 5 bases and 0 bases, there was a span of 13 bases. Germline CDR1 and CDR2: SGHTA and FQGNSA. In nucleotides, the CDR3 is TGTGCCAGCAGCAGAAGGACTAACGCGAACACCGGGGAGCTGTTTTTT. This translates into CASSRRTNANTGELFF.

CDR3 region: CASSLRGRGDPYGYTF. The CDR3 bases are TGTGCCAGCAGTTTAAGGGGGCGCGGTGACCCCTATGGCTACACCTTC. The rearrangement joins TRBV28 to TRBJ1-2; 7 positions agree with TRBD1. CDR3 size: 16 residues. Trimming at V came to 2 bases and at J to 4 bases, leaving 10 bases not matched to a gene. CDR1 is MDHEN, CDR2 SYDVKM, per germline.

This chain uses TRBV30 with TRBJ1-4, with 7 bases aligning to TRBD1. After removal of 1 base from V and 8 bases from J, the junction contained 4 bases not matched to a gene. Germline V gives CDR1 GTSNPN, CDR2 SVGIG (reference sequence). The CDR3 loop spans 13 amino acids. Written as DNA, the CDR3 is TGTGCCTGGAGTGAAATACAGGGGGAAAAACTGTTTTTT. It is translated as CAWSEIQGEKLFF.

The chain couples TRBV6-5 to TRBJ2-7; 14 positions match TRBD2. V shed 4 bases, J shed 6 bases, and the junction held 2 bases outside the gene matches. From germline, CDR1 is MNHEY and CDR2 SVGAGI. The CDR3 covers 14 residues. For the CDR3, the DNA is TGTGCCAGCAGTTTGACTAGCGGGAGGGTCGAGCAGTACTTC. Its translation is CASSLTSGRVEQYF.

The J gene is TRBJ2-5, the V gene TRBV3-1 (or the pseudogene TRBV3-2), with TRBD2 matching over 7 bases. Looked up from germline, CDR1 is LGHDT and CDR2 is YNNKEL (reference sequence). J was trimmed by 5 bases and V by 2 bases; bases with no gene match: 17. The CDR3 is 18 amino acids. The CDR3 sequence: CASSQLSPMEGEGETQYF. The CDR3 DNA follows: TGTGCCAGCAGCCAACTTAGTCCGATGGAAGGGGAGGGGGAGACCCAGTACTTC.

This chain connects TRBV7-2 to TRBJ1-2, with D maybe TRBD1 (6 bases). Germline CDR1 and CDR2: SGHTA and FQGNSA. The CDR3 has 15 amino acids. V was pared by 1 base and J by 7 bases, with 16 bases between. DNA for the CDR3: TGTGCCAGCAGCTTAGACTCGGGGGGGGCGCTTGGCTACACCTTC. Residues: CASSLDSGGALGYTF.

The CDR3 protein is CASSLYRALRNTIYF. The CDR3 DNA reads as TGTGCCAGCAGCTTGTACAGGGCTCTTAGAAACACCATATATTTT. The chain uses TRBV5-6 and TRBJ1-3, with D possibly being TRBD1 (6 bases). The CDR3 length is 15 residues. Germline CDR1 and CDR2: SGHDT and YYEEEE. V shed 1 base and J shed 5 bases, with 13 bases lying between them.

This clone turned up a few times. The rearrangement links TRBV29-1 to TRBJ1-2; TRBD1 might be the D (5 bases). Trimming pared 5 bases from V and 2 bases from J, leaving 12 bases between. The germline V gene encodes CDR1 SQVTM and CDR2 ANQGSEA. The CDR3 is 13 amino acids. The CDR3 DNA reads TGCAGCGTTCGACAGACGCTAAACTATGGCTACACCTTC. This sequence encodes CSVRQTLNYGYTF.

The chain has TRBV29-1 and TRBJ1-1, with a weak D call TRBD1 (6 bases). CDR1 SQVTM and CDR2 ANQGSEA come from the germline V gene. The germline V and J ends were trimmed by 0 bases and 6 bases, with 17 bases remaining between them. The CDR3 consists of 15 residues. The CDR3 region is CSVEDLWGGAAEAFF. CDR3 coding DNA: TGCAGCGTTGAAGATCTTTGGGGGGGCGCCGCTGAAGCTTTCTTT.

The V gene is TRBV30, the J gene TRBJ1-4, with D perhaps matching TRBD1 (6 bases). The CDR3 is 14 residues long. Per the germline V gene, CDR1 is GTSNPN and CDR2 is SVGIG (reference sequence). Deletions cut 1 base from V and 3 bases from J, with 9 bases between. In DNA form, the CDR3 reads TGTGCCTGGAGTGGGGACAATCCTAATGAAAAACTGTTTTTT. Amino acid sequence: CAWSGDNPNEKLFF.

J is TRBJ1-1 and V is TRBV20-1; D uncertain. The CDR3 consists of 13 residues. CDR1 and CDR2 (germline): DFQATT, SNEGSKA (reference sequence). V lost 3 bases and J 1 base, leaving 9 bases between the germline ends. The CDR3 DNA follows: TGCAGTGCTAGTTGGGCCTCGAACACTGAAGCTTTCTTT. This encodes CSASWASNTEAFF.